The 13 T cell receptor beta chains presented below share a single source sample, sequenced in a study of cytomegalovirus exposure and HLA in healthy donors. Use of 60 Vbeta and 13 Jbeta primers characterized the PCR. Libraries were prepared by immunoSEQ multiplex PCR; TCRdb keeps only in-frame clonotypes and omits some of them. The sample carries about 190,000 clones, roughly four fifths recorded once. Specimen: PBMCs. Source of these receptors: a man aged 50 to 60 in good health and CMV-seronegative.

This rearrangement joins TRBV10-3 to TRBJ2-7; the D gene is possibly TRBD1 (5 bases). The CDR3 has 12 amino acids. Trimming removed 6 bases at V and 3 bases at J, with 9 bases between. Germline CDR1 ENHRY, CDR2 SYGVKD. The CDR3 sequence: CAIREDSYEQYF. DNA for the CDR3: TGTGCCATCAGAGAAGACAGCTACGAGCAGTACTTC.

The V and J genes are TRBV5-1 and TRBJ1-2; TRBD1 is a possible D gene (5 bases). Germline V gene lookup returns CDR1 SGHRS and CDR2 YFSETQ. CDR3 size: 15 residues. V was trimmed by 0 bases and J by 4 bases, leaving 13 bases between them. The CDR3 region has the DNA TGCGCCAGCAGCTTGGGCAGGGATAACCTCTATGGCTACACCTTC. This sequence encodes CASSLGRDNLYGYTF.

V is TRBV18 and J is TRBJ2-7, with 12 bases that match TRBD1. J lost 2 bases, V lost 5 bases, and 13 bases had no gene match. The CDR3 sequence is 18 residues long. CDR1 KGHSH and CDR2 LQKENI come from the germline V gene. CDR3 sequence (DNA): TGTGCCAGCTCAGACCGGGACAGGGGGCTGCTTCTACCCTACGAGCAGTACTTC. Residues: CASSDRDRGLLLPYEQYF.

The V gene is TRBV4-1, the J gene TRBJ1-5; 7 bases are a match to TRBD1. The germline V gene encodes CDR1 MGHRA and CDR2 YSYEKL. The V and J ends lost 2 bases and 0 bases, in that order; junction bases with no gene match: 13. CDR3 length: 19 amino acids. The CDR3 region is CASSQYAKIRQGSNQPQHF. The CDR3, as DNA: TGCGCCAGCAGCCAATACGCAAAAATTCGACAGGGTAGCAATCAGCCCCAGCATTTT.

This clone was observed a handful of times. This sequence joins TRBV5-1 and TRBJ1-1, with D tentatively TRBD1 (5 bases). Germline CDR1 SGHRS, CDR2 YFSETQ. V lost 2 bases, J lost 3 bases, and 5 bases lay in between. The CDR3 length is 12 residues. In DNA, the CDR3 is TGCGCCAGCAGCTTAGGGGACACTGAAGCTTTCTTT. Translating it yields CASSLGDTEAFF.

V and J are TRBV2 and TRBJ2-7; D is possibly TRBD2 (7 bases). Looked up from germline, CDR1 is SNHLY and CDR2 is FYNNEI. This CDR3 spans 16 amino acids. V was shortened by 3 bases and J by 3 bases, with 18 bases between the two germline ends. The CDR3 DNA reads TGTGCCAGCAGTGAGTGGGGGGGGCGACTCGGCTACGAGCAGTACTTC. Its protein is CASSEWGGRLGYEQYF.

The CDR3 region is CASSFSGTGAPLGGNTIYF. The DNA for the CDR3 is TGTGCCAGCAGCTTCTCCGGGACAGGGGCACCTTTGGGCGGAAACACCATATATTTT. The chain recombines TRBV7-9 with TRBJ1-3, with 10 positions matching TRBD1. The CDR3 is 19 residues long. Germline V CDR1 and CDR2: SEHNR, FQNEAQ (reference sequence). The ends lost 3 bases at V and 4 bases at J; junction bases unmatched: 15.

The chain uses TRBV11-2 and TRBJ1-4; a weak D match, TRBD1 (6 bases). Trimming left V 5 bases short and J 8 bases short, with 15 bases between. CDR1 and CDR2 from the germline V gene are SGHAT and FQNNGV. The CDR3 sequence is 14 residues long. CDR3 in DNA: TGTGCCAGCAGCCGCGACTCCCAGGGGGAAAAACTGTTTTTT. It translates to CASSRDSQGEKLFF.

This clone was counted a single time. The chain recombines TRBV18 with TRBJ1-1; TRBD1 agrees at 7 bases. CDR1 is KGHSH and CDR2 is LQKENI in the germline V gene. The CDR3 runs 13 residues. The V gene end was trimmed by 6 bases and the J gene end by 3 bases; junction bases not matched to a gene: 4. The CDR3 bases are TGTGCCAGCTCTCCAGGGGGGGACACTGAAGCTTTCTTT. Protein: CASSPGGDTEAFF.

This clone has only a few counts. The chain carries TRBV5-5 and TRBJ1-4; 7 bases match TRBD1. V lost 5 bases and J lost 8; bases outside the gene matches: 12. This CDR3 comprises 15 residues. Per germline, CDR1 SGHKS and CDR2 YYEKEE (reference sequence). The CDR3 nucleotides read TGTGCCAGCAGTTCAAACAGGGGATTAGGAGAAAAACTGTTTTTT. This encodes CASSSNRGLGEKLFF.

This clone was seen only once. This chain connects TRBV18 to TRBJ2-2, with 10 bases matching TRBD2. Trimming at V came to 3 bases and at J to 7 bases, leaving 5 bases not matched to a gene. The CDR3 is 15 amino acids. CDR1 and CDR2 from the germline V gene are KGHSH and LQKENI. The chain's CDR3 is CASSPSGRAVGELFF. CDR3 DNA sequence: TGTGCCAGCTCACCCAGCGGGAGGGCCGTCGGGGAGCTGTTTTTT.

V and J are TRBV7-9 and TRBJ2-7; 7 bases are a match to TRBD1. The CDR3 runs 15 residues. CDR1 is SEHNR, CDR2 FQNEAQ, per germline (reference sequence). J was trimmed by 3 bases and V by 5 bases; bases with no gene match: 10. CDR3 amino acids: CASSHATGAGYEQYF. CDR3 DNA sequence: TGTGCCAGCAGCCATGCAACAGGGGCCGGCTACGAGCAGTACTTC. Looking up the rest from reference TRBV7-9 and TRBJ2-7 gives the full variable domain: DTGVSQNPRHKITKRGQNVTFRCDPISEHNRLYWYRQTLGQGPEFLTYFQNEAQLEKSRLLSDRFSAERPKGSFSTLEIQRTEQGDSAMYLCASSHATGAGYEQYFGPGTRLTVT.

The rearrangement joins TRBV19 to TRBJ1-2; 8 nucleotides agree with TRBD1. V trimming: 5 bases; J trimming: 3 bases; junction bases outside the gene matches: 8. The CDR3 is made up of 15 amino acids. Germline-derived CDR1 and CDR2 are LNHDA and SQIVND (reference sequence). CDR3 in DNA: TGTGCCAGTAGTCTCCGGACAGGGAGAGACTATGGCTACACCTTC. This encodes CASSLRTGRDYGYTF.